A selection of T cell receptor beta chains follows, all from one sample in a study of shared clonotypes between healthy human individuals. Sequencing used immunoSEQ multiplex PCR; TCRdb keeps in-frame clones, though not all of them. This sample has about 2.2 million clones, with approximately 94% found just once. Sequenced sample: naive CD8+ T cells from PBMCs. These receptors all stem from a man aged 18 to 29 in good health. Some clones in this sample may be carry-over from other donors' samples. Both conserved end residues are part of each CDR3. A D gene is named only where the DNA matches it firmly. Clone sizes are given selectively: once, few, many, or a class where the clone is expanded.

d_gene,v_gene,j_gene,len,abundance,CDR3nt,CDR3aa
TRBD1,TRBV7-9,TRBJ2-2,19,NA,TGTGCCTTACCGGGGGGACAGGGGATTACCGCCACATACACCGGGGAGCTGTTTTTT,CALPGGQGITATYTGELFF
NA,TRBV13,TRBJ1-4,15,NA,TGTGCCAGCAGCCAGCCAGGCGTCCCAAGGGAAAAACTGTTTTTT,CASSQPGVPREKLFF
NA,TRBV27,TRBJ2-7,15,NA,TGTGCCAGCAGTTTAGGAGACCCCGGGTTTTACGAGCAGTACTTC,CASSLGDPGFYEQYF
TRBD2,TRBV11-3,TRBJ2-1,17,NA,TGTGCCAGCAGCTTAGAACTTCCGGGAGGGCCCTACAATGAGCAGTTCTTC,CASSLELPGGPYNEQFF
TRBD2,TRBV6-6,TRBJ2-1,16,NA,TGTGCCAGCAGTTATTTAGCGGGAGGGGATTACAATGAGCAGTTCTTC,CASSYLAGGDYNEQFF
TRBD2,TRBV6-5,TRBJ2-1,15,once,TGTGCCAGCAGTTACGGCCTAGCGGGAGAAAATGAGCAGTTCTTC,CASSYGLAGENEQFF
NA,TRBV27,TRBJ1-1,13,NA,TGTGCCAGCAGTCTTGAGACTGGAACTGAAGCTTTCTTT,CASSLETGTEAFF
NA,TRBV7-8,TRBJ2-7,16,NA,TGTGCCAGCAGCTTAGTAGCCTCGGTCTCACTTTACGAGCAGTACTTC,CASSLVASVSLYEQYF
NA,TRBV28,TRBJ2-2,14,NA,TGTGCCAGCAGTTTAGGTTTCCTAACCGGGGAGCTGTTTTTT,CASSLGFLTGELFF
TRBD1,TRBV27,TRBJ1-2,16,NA,TGTGCCAGCAGAGAGACAGGGGTGTCGGCTAACTATGGCTACACCTTC,CASRETGVSANYGYTF